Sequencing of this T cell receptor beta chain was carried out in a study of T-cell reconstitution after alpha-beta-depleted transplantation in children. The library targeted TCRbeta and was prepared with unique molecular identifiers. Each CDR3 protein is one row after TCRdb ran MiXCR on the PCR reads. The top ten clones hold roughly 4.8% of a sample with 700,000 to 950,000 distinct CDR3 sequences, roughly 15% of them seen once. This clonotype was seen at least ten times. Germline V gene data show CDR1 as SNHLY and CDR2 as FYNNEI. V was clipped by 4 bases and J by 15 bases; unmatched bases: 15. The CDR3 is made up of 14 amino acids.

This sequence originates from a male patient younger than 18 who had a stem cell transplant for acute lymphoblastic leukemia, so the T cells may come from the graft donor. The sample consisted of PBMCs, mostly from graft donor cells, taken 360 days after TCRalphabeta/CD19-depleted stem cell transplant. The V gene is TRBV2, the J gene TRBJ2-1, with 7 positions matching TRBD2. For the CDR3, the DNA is TGTGCCAGCAGTGTGCGGGAGCTCCCTGACGAGAGGTTCTTC. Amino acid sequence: CASSVRELPDERFF.